The 26 T cell receptor beta chains given below trace back to one sample, sequenced in a study of blood T cell repertoires in COVID-19. Repertoires were generated with immunoSEQ multiplex PCR, while TCRdb's copy carries only in-frame clones and drops some. Seen here are roughly 100,000 clones, about 90% observed once, and the top ten hold approximately 3.5%. The sample consisted of peripheral blood. These receptors all come from an older woman with acute or convalescent COVID-19.

This chain uses TRBV2 with TRBJ1-4; D gene uncertain. V lost 6 bases to trimming and J lost 5 bases, with 13 bases between them. The CDR3 is 14 residues long. The germline CDR1 and CDR2 sequences are SNHLY and FYNNEI. The CDR3 region is CASRTQTPNEKLFF. The CDR3 nucleotides read TGTGCCAGCAGGACACAGACCCCAAATGAAAAACTGTTTTTT.

The rearrangement uses TRBV6-5 and TRBJ1-3; 10 nucleotides match TRBD1. Germline CDR1 and CDR2: MNHEY and SVGAGI. The J segment lost 7 bases and the V segment lost 0 bases, leaving 6 bases of the junction unmatched. The CDR3 sequence is 16 residues long. CDR3: CASSYSISGQGNTIYF. The CDR3 nucleotides are TGTGCCAGCAGTTACTCGATTTCGGGACAGGGGAACACCATATATTTT.

The rearrangement uses TRBV6-1 and TRBJ2-1; 7 bases line up with TRBD2. Losses at the gene ends were 2 bases for V and 6 bases for J; bases not matched to a gene: 16. CDR3 length: 18 residues. Germline assignment: CDR1 MNHNS and CDR2 SASEGT. The CDR3 protein is CASSESERPAGVVNEQFF. CDR3 sequence (DNA): TGTGCCAGCAGTGAATCGGAGCGGCCTGCGGGAGTGGTCAATGAGCAGTTCTTC.

This chain uses TRBV19 with TRBJ1-1; D may be TRBD1 (6 bases). Trimming removed 5 bases at V and 1 base at J, with 11 bases between. This CDR3 contains 14 residues. CDR1 is LNHDA and CDR2 is SQIVND in the germline V gene (reference sequence). The chain's CDR3 is CASSGQSRNTEAFF. The CDR3 DNA follows: TGTGCCAGTAGTGGACAGTCACGGAACACTGAAGCTTTCTTT.

The CDR3: CASSPGQRTNEKLFF. The CDR3 DNA reads TGCGCCAGCAGCCCCGGACAGAGAACTAATGAAAAACTGTTTTTT. The J gene is TRBJ1-4, the V gene TRBV4-1, with D possibly TRBD1 on 6 matching bases. This CDR3 region has 15 residues. Trimming took off 4 bases at V and 1 base at J, with 10 bases between the two ends. The germline V gene encodes CDR1 MGHRA and CDR2 YSYEKL.

This sequence joins TRBV5-4 and TRBJ2-5; 10 bases are a match to TRBD2. V was pared by 0 bases and J by 1 base, with 3 bases of the junction left unmatched. The germline V gene encodes CDR1 SGHNT and CDR2 YYREEE (reference sequence). CDR3 length: 16 amino acids. CDR3 coding DNA: TGTGCCAGCAGCTTGGAGAGCGGGAGGGCCCAAGAGACCCAGTACTTC. As protein: CASSLESGRAQETQYF.

The gene calls are TRBV7-6 and TRBJ2-3; TRBD1 agrees at 8 bases. Trimming cost V 8 bases and J 1 base; bases outside gene matches: 2. The CDR3 is 13 residues long. The germline V gene encodes CDR1 SGHVS and CDR2 FNYEAQ. The CDR3 loop reads CASAQGGTDTQYF. The CDR3 DNA reads TGTGCCAGCGCACAGGGGGGCACAGATACGCAGTATTTT.

The V gene is TRBV12-3 or TRBV12-4, the J gene TRBJ1-2, with D uncertain. This CDR3 has 11 amino acids. V was cut by 5 bases and J by 4 bases, with 5 bases left in between. CDR3 in DNA: TGTGCCAGCAGTGTCGGCTATGGCTACACCTTC. Protein product: CASSVGYGYTF.

As DNA, the CDR3 is TGTGCCAGCTCACCACTGGACTCTGAAGCTTTCTTT. The encoded protein is CASSPLDSEAFF. V gene TRBV18 combines with J gene TRBJ1-1; D gene unclear. V shed 1 base and J shed 6 bases, with 6 bases lying between them. The CDR3 length is 12 residues. CDR1 is KGHSH and CDR2 is LQKENI in the germline V gene.

This clone was observed a handful of times. The chain has TRBV19 and TRBJ2-1; 10 nucleotides match TRBD2. The CDR3 spans 16 residues. Losses at the gene ends were 7 bases for V and 3 bases for J; bases not matched to a gene: 9. Per the germline V gene, CDR1 is LNHDA and CDR2 is SQIVND (reference sequence). Here the CDR3 reads CASNDPGLAIYNEQFF. DNA of the CDR3: TGTGCCAGTAATGATCCGGGACTAGCGATCTACAATGAGCAGTTCTTC. Drawing the rest from reference TRBV19 and TRBJ2-1, the complete variable domain is DGGITQSPKYLFRKEGQNVTLSCEQNLNHDAMYWYRQDPGQGLRLIYYSQIVNDFQKGDIAEGYSVSREKKESFPLTVTSAQKNPTAFYLCASNDPGLAIYNEQFFGPGTRLTVL.

In DNA form, the CDR3 reads TGTGCCAGCAGCCTCCCGGACAGGGGGTTCTATGGCTACACCTTC. Translation gives CASSLPDRGFYGYTF. This chain joins TRBV14 and TRBJ1-2; 10 bases map to TRBD1. The CDR3 is made up of 15 amino acids. The germline V gene encodes CDR1 SGHDN and CDR2 FVKESK. The junction had 6 bases not matched to a gene; V was cut back by 4 bases and J by 4 bases.

This clone was counted between two and nine times. The V call is TRBV7-8, the J call TRBJ2-5, with 12 positions matching TRBD1. The V gene's germline CDR1 is SGHVS and CDR2 FQNEAQ. The junction had 6 bases not matched to a gene; V was cut back by 5 bases and J by 5 bases. CDR3 length: 15 residues. The CDR3 reads CASSTGTGGLETQYF. In nucleotides, the CDR3 is TGTGCCAGCAGCACCGGGACAGGGGGCTTGGAGACCCAGTACTTC.

This clone appeared once. The J gene is TRBJ2-5, the V gene TRBV30, with unresolved D. Germline loops: CDR1 GTSNPN, CDR2 SVGIG (reference sequence). V dropped 7 bases and J dropped 5 bases, with 14 bases sitting between them. This CDR3 contains 12 residues. The CDR3: CAFSPNRETQYF. DNA of the CDR3: TGTGCCTTCTCCCCTAATCGGGAGACCCAGTACTTC.

The chain carries TRBV28 and TRBJ2-3, with TRBD2 matching over 11 bases. The CDR3 sequence is 16 residues long. Per the germline V gene, CDR1 is MDHEN and CDR2 is SYDVKM. The V and J ends lost 6 bases and 3 bases, in that order; junction bases with no gene match: 8. CDR3 sequence (DNA): TGTGCCAGCAGCTCGACGACTAGCGGGACAACAGATACGCAGTATTTT. Amino acid sequence: CASSSTTSGTTDTQYF.

The V and J genes are TRBV19 and TRBJ1-1; possible D gene TRBD1, 5 bases. This CDR3 has 15 residues. From germline, CDR1 is LNHDA and CDR2 SQIVND (reference sequence). Trimming took off 0 bases at V and 2 bases at J, with 10 bases between the two ends. DNA for the CDR3: TGTGCCAGTAGTATAGAAGGGGCAGAAAACACTGAAGCTTTCTTT. Translated: CASSIEGAENTEAFF.

The V and J genes are TRBV28 and TRBJ1-5; D possibly corresponds to TRBD1 (6 bases). The germline gives CDR1 MDHEN, CDR2 SYDVKM. The CDR3 covers 15 residues. V was trimmed by 3 bases and J by 4 bases, leaving 13 bases between them. CDR3 sequence reads: CASSFNRVKNQPQHF. For the CDR3, the DNA is TGTGCCAGCAGTTTCAACAGGGTAAAAAATCAGCCCCAGCATTTT. The full variable domain, completed using reference TRBV28 and TRBJ1-5, is DVKVTQSSRYLVKRTGEKVFLECVQDMDHENMFWYRQDPGLGLRLIYFSYDVKMKEKGDIPEGYSVSREKKERFSLILESASTNQTSMYLCASSFNRVKNQPQHFGDGTRLSIL.

The V call is TRBV30, the J call TRBJ1-3; 9 bases are a match to TRBD1. Per the germline V gene, CDR1 is GTSNPN and CDR2 is SVGIG (reference sequence). Trimming removed 1 base from V and 4 bases from J; junction bases left unmatched: 2. The CDR3 is 14 residues long. This chain's CDR3 is CAWSADRGGNTIYF. As DNA, the CDR3 is TGTGCCTGGAGTGCGGACAGGGGCGGAAACACCATATATTTT. Together with reference TRBV30 and TRBJ1-3, the CDR3 gives the full variable domain: SQTIHQWPATLVQPVGSPLSLECTVEGTSNPNLYWYRQAAGRGLQLLFYSVGIGQISSEVPQNLSASRPQDRQFILSSKKLLLSDSGFYLCAWSADRGGNTIYFGEGSWLTVV.

The rearrangement joins TRBV5-1 to TRBJ2-5; TRBD2 aligns across 10 bases. The CDR3 has 17 amino acids. Looked up from germline, CDR1 is SGHRS and CDR2 is YFSETQ. V dropped 4 bases and J dropped 1; count of bases not matched to a gene: 10. The CDR3 loop is CASSREGGLAPQETQYF. CDR3 bases: TGCGCCAGCAGCCGAGAAGGGGGACTAGCGCCCCAAGAGACCCAGTACTTC.

V and J are TRBV7-2 and TRBJ2-2; D is ambiguous. V was pared by 2 bases and J by 7 bases, with 14 bases between. This CDR3 is built from 15 residues. Germline V gene data show CDR1 as SGHTA and CDR2 as FQGNSA. The CDR3 region is CASSLLLVRGGELFF. The DNA for the CDR3 is TGTGCCAGCAGCTTACTCCTCGTGCGTGGCGGGGAGCTGTTTTTT.

The chain joins TRBV11-3 to TRBJ2-1, with 12 bases fitting TRBD2. The CDR3 extends over 18 amino acids. The V segment lost 0 bases and the J segment 1 base; nucleotides outside the gene matches: 4. Germline lookup yields CDR1 SGHNT and CDR2 YENEEA. Here the CDR3 DNA reads TGTGCCAGCAGCTTAGATCGAACTAGCGGGAGGTCCTACAATGAGCAGTTCTTC. It is translated as CASSLDRTSGRSYNEQFF.

This clone was seen once. This chain connects TRBV18 to TRBJ1-1; no clear D. This CDR3 has 12 amino acids. V was cut by 3 bases and J by 7 bases, with 9 bases left in between. The germline V gene has CDR1 KGHSH and CDR2 LQKENI. The CDR3 DNA sequence: TGTGCCAGCTCACCCCAAGACATTGAAGCTTTCTTT. It specifies CASSPQDIEAFF.

The rearrangement joins TRBV7-9 to TRBJ1-4, with D possibly being TRBD1 (6 bases). V was trimmed by 5 bases and J by 5 bases, leaving 15 bases between them. The length of the CDR3 is 15 residues. Germline lookup yields CDR1 SEHNR and CDR2 FQNEAQ (reference sequence). The DNA of the CDR3 is TGTGCCAGCAGCACTTACAGGGACCTGAATGAAAAACTGTTTTTT. It encodes CASSTYRDLNEKLFF. Filled out from reference TRBV7-9 and TRBJ1-4, the complete variable domain reads DTGVSQNPRHKITKRGQNVTFRCDPISEHNRLYWYRQTLGQGPEFLTYFQNEAQLEKSRLLSDRFSAERPKGSFSTLEIQRTEQGDSAMYLCASSTYRDLNEKLFFGSGTQLSVL.

The gene calls are TRBV5-1 and TRBJ1-1; weak D call: TRBD1 (5 bases). CDR3 size: 15 residues. Trimming pared 3 bases from V and 0 bases from J, leaving 12 bases between. The V gene's germline CDR1 is SGHRS and CDR2 YFSETQ. DNA for the CDR3: TGCGCCAGCAGCTCTCTGGGGCCTATGAACACTGAAGCTTTCTTT. Its protein is CASSSLGPMNTEAFF.

The chain carries TRBV11-1 and TRBJ2-5; D is ambiguous. CDR1 SGHAT and CDR2 FQDESV come from the germline V gene (reference sequence). V lost 1 base to trimming and J lost 6 bases, with 12 bases between them. The CDR3 consists of 14 residues. CDR3 residues: CASSLGRQEQTQYF. Written as DNA, the CDR3 is TGTGCCAGCAGCTTAGGACGGCAGGAACAGACCCAGTACTTC.

V and J are TRBV19 and TRBJ2-7; D possibly corresponds to TRBD2 (6 bases). Between the trimmed V and J ends, which lost 4 bases and 7 bases, there was a span of 14 bases. Germline CDR1 is LNHDA and CDR2 is SQIVND (reference sequence). The CDR3 is 13 amino acids. The CDR3 nucleotides are TGTGCCAGTAGTACCCTCGGGGGTTGGGAGCAGTACTTC. Its protein product is CASSTLGGWEQYF.

This clone appeared a few times. The V and J genes are TRBV29-1 and TRBJ1-3; possibly TRBD1 for D (5 bases). The CDR3 runs to 10 residues. Germline loops: CDR1 SQVTM, CDR2 ANQGSEA. The CDR3 sequence is CGAYGGTIYF. DNA of the CDR3: TGCGGCGCCTACGGGGGCACCATATATTTT.